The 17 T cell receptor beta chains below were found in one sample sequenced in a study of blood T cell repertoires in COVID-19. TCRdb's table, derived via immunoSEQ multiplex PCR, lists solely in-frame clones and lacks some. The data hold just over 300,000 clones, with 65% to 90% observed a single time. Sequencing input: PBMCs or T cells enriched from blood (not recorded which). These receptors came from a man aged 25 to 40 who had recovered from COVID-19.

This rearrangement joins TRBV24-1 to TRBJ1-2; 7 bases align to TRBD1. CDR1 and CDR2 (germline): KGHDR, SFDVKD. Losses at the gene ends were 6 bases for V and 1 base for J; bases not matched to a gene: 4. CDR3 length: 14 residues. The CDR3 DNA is TGTGCCACCAGTAGGGACAGCCTTAACTATGGCTACACCTTC. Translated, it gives CATSRDSLNYGYTF.

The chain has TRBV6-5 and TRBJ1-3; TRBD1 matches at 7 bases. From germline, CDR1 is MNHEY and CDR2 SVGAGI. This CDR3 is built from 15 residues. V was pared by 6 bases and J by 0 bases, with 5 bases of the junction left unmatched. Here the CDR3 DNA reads TGTGCCAGCAGCTATGGGACAGCCTCTGGAAACACCATATATTTT. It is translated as CASSYGTASGNTIYF.

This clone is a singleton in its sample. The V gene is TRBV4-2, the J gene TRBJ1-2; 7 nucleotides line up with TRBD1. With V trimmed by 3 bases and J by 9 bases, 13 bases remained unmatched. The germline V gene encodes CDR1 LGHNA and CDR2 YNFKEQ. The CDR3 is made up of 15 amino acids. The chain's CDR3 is CASSQTDRESISYTF. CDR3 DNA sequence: TGTGCCAGCAGCCAGACCGACAGGGAATCTATTAGCTACACCTTC.

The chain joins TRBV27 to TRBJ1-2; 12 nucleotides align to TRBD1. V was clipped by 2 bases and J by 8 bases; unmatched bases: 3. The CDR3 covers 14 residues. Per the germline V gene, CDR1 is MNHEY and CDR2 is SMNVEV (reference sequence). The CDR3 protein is CASSLGTGGGGYTF. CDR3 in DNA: TGTGCCAGCAGTTTAGGGACAGGGGGCGGAGGCTACACCTTC.

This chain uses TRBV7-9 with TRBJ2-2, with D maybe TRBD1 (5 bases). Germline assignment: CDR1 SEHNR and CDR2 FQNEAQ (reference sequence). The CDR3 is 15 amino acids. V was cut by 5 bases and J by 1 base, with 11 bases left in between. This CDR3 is CASSLRVQNTGELFF. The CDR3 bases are TGTGCCAGCAGCCTCAGGGTCCAGAACACCGGGGAGCTGTTTTTT.

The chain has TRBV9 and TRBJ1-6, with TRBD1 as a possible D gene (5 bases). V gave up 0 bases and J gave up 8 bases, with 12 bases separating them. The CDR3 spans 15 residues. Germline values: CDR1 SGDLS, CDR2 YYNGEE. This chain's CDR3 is CASSVVSLGDSPLHF. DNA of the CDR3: TGTGCCAGCAGCGTAGTTAGCCTAGGGGATTCACCCCTCCACTTT.

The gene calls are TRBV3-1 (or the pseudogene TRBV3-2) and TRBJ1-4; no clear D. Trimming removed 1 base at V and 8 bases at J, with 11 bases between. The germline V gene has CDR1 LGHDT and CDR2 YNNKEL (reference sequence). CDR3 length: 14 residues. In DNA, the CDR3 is TGTGCCAGCAGCCAAGTGGCAGGTGGGGAAAAACTGTTTTTT. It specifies CASSQVAGGEKLFF.

CDR3 in DNA: TGTGCCAGCAGCTTAGCTCGAGACCTGGGGAGAGAGACCCAGTACTTC. This sequence encodes CASSLARDLGRETQYF. The chain has TRBV7-9 and TRBJ2-5; D may be TRBD2 (5 bases). Deletions cut 0 bases from V and 4 bases from J, with 15 bases between. Germline V CDR1 and CDR2: SEHNR, FQNEAQ (reference sequence). This CDR3 is built from 16 residues.

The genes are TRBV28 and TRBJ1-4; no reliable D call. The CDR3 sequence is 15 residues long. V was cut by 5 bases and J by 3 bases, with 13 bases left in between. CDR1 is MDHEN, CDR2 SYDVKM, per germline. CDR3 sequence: CASSNRRRSNEKLFF. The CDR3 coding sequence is TGTGCCAGCAGTAACAGACGACGATCTAATGAAAAACTGTTTTTT.

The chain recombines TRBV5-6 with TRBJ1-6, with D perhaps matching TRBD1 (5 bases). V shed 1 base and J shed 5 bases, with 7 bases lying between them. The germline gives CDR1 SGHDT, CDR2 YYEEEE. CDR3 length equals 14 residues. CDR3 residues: CASSLLGDNSPLHF. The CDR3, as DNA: TGTGCCAGCAGCTTGCTAGGGGATAATTCACCCCTCCACTTT. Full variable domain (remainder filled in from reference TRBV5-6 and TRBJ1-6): DAGVTQSPTHLIKTRGQQVTLRCSPKSGHDTVSWYQQALGQGPQFIFQYYEEEERQRGNFPDRFSGHQFPNYSSELNVNALLLGDSALYLCASSLLGDNSPLHFGNGTRLTVT.

The CDR3 here is CATSRQGNPNEKLFF. CDR3 nucleotide sequence: TGTGCCACCAGCAGACAGGGGAATCCTAATGAAAAACTGTTTTTT. This chain joins TRBV15 and TRBJ1-4; D is possibly TRBD1 (6 bases). The germline gives CDR1 LNHNV, CDR2 YYDKDF (reference sequence). CDR3 length equals 15 residues. V lost 2 bases and J lost 3, with 10 bases in between.

The CDR3 region is CAIRDRDNQPQHF. The CDR3 DNA is TGTGCCATCAGGGACAGAGACAATCAGCCCCAGCATTTT. V is TRBV10-3 and J is TRBJ1-5; D possibly corresponds to TRBD1 (6 bases). Germline V lookup: CDR1 ENHRY, CDR2 SYGVKD. Trimming cost V 6 bases and J 3 bases, with 9 bases left between them. This CDR3 is 13 amino acids long.

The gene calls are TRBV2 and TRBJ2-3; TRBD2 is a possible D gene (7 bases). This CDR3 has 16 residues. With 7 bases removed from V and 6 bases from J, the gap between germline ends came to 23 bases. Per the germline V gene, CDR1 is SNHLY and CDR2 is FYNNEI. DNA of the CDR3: TGTGCCAGCACAATACGTGAGGGGGGGGTCCACGATACGCAGTATTTT. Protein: CASTIREGGVHDTQYF.

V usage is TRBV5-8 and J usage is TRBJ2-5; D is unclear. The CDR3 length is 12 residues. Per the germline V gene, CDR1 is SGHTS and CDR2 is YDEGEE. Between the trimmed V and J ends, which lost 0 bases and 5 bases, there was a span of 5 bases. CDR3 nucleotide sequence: TGTGCCAGCAGCTTGGCCCTGGAGACCCAGTACTTC. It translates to CASSLALETQYF.

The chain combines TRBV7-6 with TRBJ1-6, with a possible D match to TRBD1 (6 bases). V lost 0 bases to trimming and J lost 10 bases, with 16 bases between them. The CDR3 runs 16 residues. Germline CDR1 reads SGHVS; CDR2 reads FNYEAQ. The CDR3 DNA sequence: TGTGCCAGCAGCTTAGCGCTGCCAGGGGAGAGCTCACCCCTCCACTTT. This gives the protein CASSLALPGESSPLHF.

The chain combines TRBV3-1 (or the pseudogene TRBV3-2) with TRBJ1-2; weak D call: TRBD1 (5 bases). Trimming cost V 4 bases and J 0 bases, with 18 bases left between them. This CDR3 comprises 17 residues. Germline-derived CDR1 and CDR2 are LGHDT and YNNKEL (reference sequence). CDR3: CASSRTTGRTPNYGYTF. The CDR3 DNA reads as TGTGCCAGCAGCCGGACTACGGGACGGACCCCTAACTATGGCTACACCTTC.

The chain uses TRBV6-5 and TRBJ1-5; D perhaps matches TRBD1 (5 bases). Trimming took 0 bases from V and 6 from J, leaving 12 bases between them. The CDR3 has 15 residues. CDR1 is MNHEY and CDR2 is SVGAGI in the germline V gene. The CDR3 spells CASSYSRWGGQPQHF. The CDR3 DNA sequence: TGTGCCAGCAGTTACTCGAGGTGGGGCGGTCAGCCCCAGCATTTT.